These 17 T cell receptor beta chains originate from one sample sequenced in a study of blood T cell repertoires in COVID-19. Data came from immunoSEQ multiplex PCR; TCRdb stores just in-frame clones and leaves some out. The data contain around 230,000 clones, about 88% of them singletons. The sample was PBMCs or T cells enriched from blood (not recorded which). All receptors derive from a woman aged 25 to 45 who had recovered from COVID-19.

J is TRBJ1-3 and V is TRBV20-1, with TRBD1 matching 9 bases. J lost 2 bases, V lost 3 bases, and 14 bases had no gene match. The CDR3 sequence is 18 residues long. CDR1 is DFQATT, CDR2 SNEGSKA, per germline (reference sequence). The CDR3 region has the DNA TGCAGTGCTAGTTCAGGGCAGAGAACAGGGGGCACTGGAAACACCATATATTTT. Amino acids: CSASSGQRTGGTGNTIYF.

The chain carries TRBV4-1 and TRBJ2-5, with 12 bases fitting TRBD2. Germline V lookup: CDR1 MGHRA, CDR2 YSYEKL. The V segment lost 1 base and the J segment 5 bases; nucleotides outside the gene matches: 2. There are 15 residues in the CDR3. The CDR3 DNA follows: TGCGCCAGCAGCCAAGTGGGACTAGCGGGTGAGACCCAGTACTTC. Its translation is CASSQVGLAGETQYF.

This clone was recorded once. The chain joins TRBV4-2 to TRBJ2-5; TRBD2 agrees at 12 bases. Germline CDR1 reads LGHNA; CDR2 reads YNFKEQ. This CDR3 comprises 19 residues. Trimming at V came to 4 bases and at J to 3 bases, leaving 15 bases not matched to a gene. CDR3: CASSRLPHSSGGEEETQYF. For the CDR3, the DNA is TGTGCCAGCAGCCGCCTCCCGCACTCTAGCGGGGGGGAGGAAGAGACCCAGTACTTC.

This chain connects TRBV5-8 to TRBJ1-1; 9 bases fit TRBD1. The ends lost 0 bases at V and 1 base at J; junction bases unmatched: 7. The V gene's germline CDR1 is SGHTS and CDR2 YDEGEE. This CDR3 region has 17 residues. The CDR3, as DNA: TGTGCCAGCAGCTTGGTTGGGCCGGGACAGGGGAACACTGAAGCTTTCTTT. Translation: CASSLVGPGQGNTEAFF.

This chain links TRBV3-1 (or the pseudogene TRBV3-2) with TRBJ1-1, with 7 bases fitting TRBD1. Per germline, CDR1 LGHDT and CDR2 YNNKEL (reference sequence). CDR3 length: 15 residues. The V segment lost 0 bases and the J segment 1 base; nucleotides outside the gene matches: 2. The CDR3 sequence is CASSQDQGGNTEAFF. In DNA, the CDR3 is TGTGCCAGCAGCCAAGATCAGGGGGGGAACACTGAAGCTTTCTTT.

The V and J genes are TRBV6-5 and TRBJ2-5; 7 nucleotides agree with TRBD1. Trimming cost V 6 bases and J 5 bases; bases outside gene matches: 12. CDR1 MNHEY and CDR2 SVGAGI come from the germline V gene. CDR3 size: 15 residues. This chain's CDR3 is CASSLRDVGGETQYF. In DNA form, the CDR3 reads TGTGCCAGCAGCCTCCGGGACGTAGGGGGCGAGACCCAGTACTTC.

This rearrangement joins TRBV3-1 (or the pseudogene TRBV3-2) to TRBJ1-2; possible D gene TRBD1, 5 bases. The CDR3 sequence is 13 residues long. V shed 3 bases and J shed 4 bases, with 9 bases lying between them. Per the germline V gene, CDR1 is LGHDT and CDR2 is YNNKEL (reference sequence). For the CDR3, the DNA is TGTGCCAGCAGCCACAGGGAGGGCTATGGCTACACCTTC. Its translation is CASSHREGYGYTF.

This chain connects TRBV2 to TRBJ2-7, with TRBD2 identical over 13 bases. The trim removed 3 bases at V and 2 bases at J, leaving 4 bases unmatched. The CDR3 runs to 16 residues. Looked up from germline, CDR1 is SNHLY and CDR2 is FYNNEI. As DNA, the CDR3 is TGTGCCAGCAGTGAGAGACTAGCGGGGGGAGCCTACGAGCAGTACTTC. It codes for CASSERLAGGAYEQYF.

The J gene is TRBJ2-7, the V gene TRBV7-9, with no clear D. The germline V and J ends were trimmed by 2 bases and 0 bases, with 5 bases remaining between them. This CDR3 comprises 13 residues. The V gene's germline CDR1 is SEHNR and CDR2 FQNEAQ (reference sequence). The CDR3 reads CASSLQNSYEQYF. DNA for the CDR3: TGTGCCAGCAGCTTACAGAACTCCTACGAGCAGTACTTC.

This clone is a singleton in its sample. The J gene is TRBJ2-7, the V gene TRBV2; 14 bases map to TRBD2. With V trimmed by 6 bases and J by 4 bases, 5 bases remained unmatched. Germline-derived CDR1 and CDR2 are SNHLY and FYNNEI. The CDR3 runs 15 residues. The CDR3 here is CASRPGTSGGYEQYF. In nucleotides, the CDR3 is TGTGCCAGCAGACCCGGGACTAGCGGGGGTTACGAGCAGTACTTC.

CDR3 nucleotides: TGTGCCAGCAGCCTTCGAGTCCAGATAGCCGATGAGCAGTTCTTC. Translating it yields CASSLRVQIADEQFF. The V call is TRBV13, the J call TRBJ2-1; D gene uncertain. The germline V and J ends were trimmed by 5 bases and 8 bases, with 19 bases remaining between them. Germline CDR1 is PRHDT and CDR2 is FYEKMQ (reference sequence). The CDR3 covers 15 residues.

The rearrangement uses TRBV4-1 and TRBJ2-7; D is possibly TRBD1 (5 bases). There are 16 residues in the CDR3. V was clipped by 6 bases and J by 4 bases, with 22 bases between them. The germline V gene encodes CDR1 MGHRA and CDR2 YSYEKL. The CDR3 here is CASRNYRSPIRYEQYF. In nucleotides, the CDR3 is TGCGCCAGCAGGAACTACAGGTCGCCGATACGTTACGAGCAGTACTTC.

The rearrangement links TRBV6-2 or TRBV6-3 to TRBJ2-1; 11 nucleotides agree with TRBD2. Germline V CDR1 and CDR2: MNHEY, SVGEGT. This CDR3 has 17 amino acids. After removal of 2 bases from V and 4 bases from J, the junction contained 7 bases not matched to a gene. The DNA for the CDR3 is TGTGCCAGCAGTTACAGCACTAGCGGGGGACTTTACAATGAGCAGTTCTTC. Translated: CASSYSTSGGLYNEQFF.

In the case of this clone: This same CDR3 is encoded by further DNA sequences in the sample. This chain joins TRBV19 and TRBJ2-3; D may be TRBD1 (5 bases). The CDR3 is 14 residues long. In germline, CDR1 is LNHDA, CDR2 SQIVND (reference sequence). V lost 3 bases and J lost 0, with 7 bases in between. Written as DNA, the CDR3 is TGTGCCAGTAGTATTCAGGGAAGCACAGATACGCAGTATTTT. It codes for CASSIQGSTDTQYF.

This chain uses TRBV2 with TRBJ1-2; 8 bases are a match to TRBD1. V shed 0 bases and J 6 bases; nucleotides not matched to a gene: 6. The CDR3 contains 15 residues. In germline, CDR1 is SNHLY, CDR2 FYNNEI. The CDR3 is CASSEALRTGNGYTF. The CDR3 DNA is TGTGCCAGCAGTGAAGCGCTCCGGACAGGGAATGGCTACACCTTC.

The genes are TRBV6-5 and TRBJ2-7, with TRBD2 identical over 12 bases. The CDR3 is made up of 15 amino acids. Germline assignment: CDR1 MNHEY and CDR2 SVGAGI. The J segment lost 4 bases and the V segment lost 6 bases, leaving 7 bases of the junction unmatched. The CDR3 spells CASRGTSGGKYEQYF. The CDR3, as DNA: TGTGCCAGCAGAGGAACTAGCGGGGGGAAGTACGAGCAGTACTTC.

The chain recombines TRBV5-1 with TRBJ2-1; TRBD2 aligns across 11 bases. V was pared by 4 bases and J by 5 bases, with 5 bases of the junction left unmatched. The CDR3 has 15 amino acids. Per germline, CDR1 SGHRS and CDR2 YFSETQ. The CDR3 region has the DNA TGCGCCAGCAGCCCCCTAGCGGGGGGCAACAATGAGCAGTTCTTC. Amino acids: CASSPLAGGNNEQFF.